Given below is one T cell receptor beta chain in context. Clones were read by immunoSEQ multiplex PCR, and TCRdb kept only the in-frame ones, dropping some. The table lists some 110,000 clones, more than 85% of them singletons. These data belong to a study of cytomegalovirus exposure and HLA in healthy donors. Sequenced: PBMCs. The origin of this receptor is a young woman in good health and CMV-seropositive.

DNA for the CDR3: TGTGCCAGCAGCGACAGGGTCGAAACTGAAGCTTTCTTT. It is translated as CASSDRVETEAFF. The V gene is TRBV9, the J gene TRBJ1-1; perhaps TRBD1 as D (6 bases). The V gene's germline CDR1 is SGDLS and CDR2 YYNGEE. V was shortened by 3 bases and J by 5 bases, with 11 bases between the two germline ends. There are 13 residues in the CDR3.